The 14 T cell receptor beta chains in this list originate from one sample, sequenced in a study of blood T cell repertoires in COVID-19. Using immunoSEQ multiplex PCR, the repertoire was profiled, and TCRdb retains in-frame clones only, with some absent. The table shows 120,000 or so clones, with around 90% occurring only once. The source material was peripheral blood. The receptors come from a woman aged 50 to 60 with active or convalescent COVID-19.

The J gene is TRBJ2-2, the V gene TRBV7-3; the match to TRBD2 covers 9 bases. The CDR3 covers 15 residues. J lost 2 bases, V lost 5 bases, and 3 bases had no gene match. CDR1 and CDR2 from the germline V gene are SGHTA and FQGTGA. DNA of the CDR3: TGTGCCAGCAGCCTGACTAGCGGAAACACCGGGGAGCTGTTTTTT. Residues: CASSLTSGNTGELFF.

V gene TRBV29-1 combines with J gene TRBJ2-1, with a tentative D call TRBD2 (5 bases). V dropped 3 bases and J dropped 6 bases, with 9 bases sitting between them. Germline loops: CDR1 SQVTM, CDR2 ANQGSEA. The CDR3 has 12 amino acids. The CDR3 coding sequence is TGCAGCGTTGAGGCTGAGGGCAATGAGCAGTTCTTC. This encodes CSVEAEGNEQFF.

The chain links TRBV6-5 to TRBJ2-1, with TRBD1 matching over 7 bases. V lost 7 bases and J lost 15; bases outside the gene matches: 9. Germline V lookup: CDR1 MNHEY, CDR2 SVGAGI. The CDR3 has 11 amino acids. The CDR3 protein is CASNMDRSLFF. CDR3 nucleotides: TGTGCCAGCAACATGGACAGGAGTCTGTTCTTC.

The sample holds one count of this clone. V usage is TRBV7-2 and J usage is TRBJ2-7; 7 bases match TRBD2. V lost 5 bases and J lost 7; bases outside the gene matches: 11. Per the germline V gene, CDR1 is SGHTA and CDR2 is FQGNSA. The CDR3 has 14 amino acids. This chain's CDR3 is CASSAKAGEREQYF. The CDR3 bases are TGTGCCAGCAGCGCTAAGGCGGGAGAACGTGAGCAGTACTTC.

This clone occurred once. This chain uses TRBV12-3 or TRBV12-4 with TRBJ1-2; 9 positions match TRBD1. With 6 bases clipped from V and 13 bases from J, the junction kept 12 bases outside the gene matches. This CDR3 is 13 amino acids long. The CDR3 DNA sequence: TGTGCCAGCAGGGTTCCGGGACAGGGAAGGTCCACCTTC. Protein: CASRVPGQGRSTF.

V and J are TRBV7-3 and TRBJ2-1, with 7 nucleotides matching TRBD1. V lost 6 bases and J lost 5; bases outside the gene matches: 4. Germline V gene data show CDR1 as SGHTA and CDR2 as FQGTGA. This CDR3 comprises 13 residues. The CDR3 is CASSLDRDNEQFF. CDR3 DNA: TGTGCCAGCAGTCTTGACAGGGACAATGAGCAGTTCTTC.

In its sample, this clone was seen once. The chain carries TRBV7-3 and TRBJ2-1, with 8 bases fitting TRBD2. The CDR3 runs to 15 residues. The V gene end was trimmed by 2 bases and the J gene end by 1 base; junction bases not matched to a gene: 1. Germline-derived CDR1 and CDR2 are SGHTA and FQGTGA. The CDR3, as DNA: TGTGCCAGCAGCTTATTAGCGGGATCCTACAATGAGCAGTTCTTC. It yields the protein CASSLLAGSYNEQFF.

The V gene is TRBV7-8, the J gene TRBJ1-1; maybe TRBD1 (5 bases). CDR1 and CDR2 (germline): SGHVS, FQNEAQ. CDR3 size: 13 residues. The CDR3 region is CVSWGVMNTEAFF. The CDR3 region has the DNA TGTGTCTCATGGGGGGTGATGAACACTGAAGCTTTCTTT.

The rearrangement links TRBV9 to TRBJ1-3; D is perhaps TRBD1 (6 bases). Germline V gene data show CDR1 as SGDLS and CDR2 as YYNGEE. The V end lost 0 bases, the J end lost 0 bases, and 7 bases lay between the germline ends. This CDR3 spans 15 amino acids. CDR3 sequence reads: CASSVGGGSGNTIYF. CDR3 DNA sequence: TGTGCCAGCAGCGTAGGAGGGGGCTCTGGAAACACCATATATTTT.

The chain has TRBV28 and TRBJ2-5; D gene unclear. V lost 2 bases and J lost 3, with 4 bases in between. Germline loops: CDR1 MDHEN, CDR2 SYDVKM. The CDR3 consists of 12 residues. Here the CDR3 reads CASSLEEETQYF. The CDR3 nucleotides read TGTGCCAGCAGTTTAGAGGAAGAGACCCAGTACTTC.

The chain uses TRBV6-5 and TRBJ1-5; D ambiguous. The CDR3 spans 14 residues. CDR1 is MNHEY and CDR2 is SVGAGI in the germline V gene. V lost 10 bases and J lost 1, with 14 bases in between. DNA for the CDR3: TGTGCCACCCAGAGGCGGGGAAGCAATCAGCCCCAGCATTTT. Translating gives CATQRRGSNQPQHF.

J is TRBJ2-2 and V is TRBV6-5; no firm D call. Per germline, CDR1 MNHEY and CDR2 SVGAGI. This CDR3 spans 13 amino acids. The ends were cut back, 9 bases at V and 0 bases at J, with 8 bases in the middle. In nucleotides, the CDR3 is TGTGCCAGTCTTACATCGAACACCGGGGAGCTGTTTTTT. The encoded protein is CASLTSNTGELFF.

CDR3 loop: CASRTGGDQPQHF. As DNA, the CDR3 is TGTGCCAGCAGGACAGGTGGTGATCAGCCCCAGCATTTT. The rearrangement links TRBV5-5 to TRBJ1-5; TRBD1 might be the D (6 bases). CDR1 and CDR2 (germline): SGHKS, YYEKEE (reference sequence). The CDR3 spans 13 residues. Trimming pared 5 bases from V and 5 bases from J, leaving 11 bases between.

The chain links TRBV28 to TRBJ2-3, with 7 bases lining up with TRBD2. There are 14 residues in the CDR3. The V segment lost 3 bases and the J segment 4 bases; nucleotides outside the gene matches: 4. Germline V gene lookup returns CDR1 MDHEN and CDR2 SYDVKM. The CDR3 protein is CASSFSGNSDTQYF. CDR3 coding DNA: TGTGCCAGCAGTTTCAGCGGGAACTCAGATACGCAGTATTTT.